This entry describes one T cell receptor beta chain. Amplified TCR beta CDR3 regions came from RNA transcripts. The primer set for the first-round RT-PCR of the TCR CDR3 was HTBI. TCRdb re-called the multiplex PCR reads with MiXCR, one entry per CDR3 protein. Altogether 300,000 to 450,000 distinct CDR3 sequences are present, about 25% being singletons, with the ten largest covering about 70%. No progression to ophthalmopathy during 18 months of follow-up defined stable disease. Newly diagnosed patients aged 18 to 65 had hyperthyroidism of under 2 months' duration. The J segment lost 6 bases and the V segment lost 6 bases, leaving 4 bases of the junction unmatched. This CDR3 contains 14 residues. This specimen comes from a study of T cells in Graves' hyperthyroidism and ophthalmopathy.

Sequencing was performed on blood. The rearrangement links TRBV12-3 or TRBV12-4 to TRBJ2-2; 10 bases agree with TRBD2. This clonotype was sampled from a man aged 50 to 60 with Graves' hyperthyroidism. The CDR3 nucleotides read TGTGCCAGCAGCGCTAGCGGGAGTTCCGGGGAGCTGTTTTTT. Amino acid sequence: CASSASGSSGELFF.